Below, 21 T cell receptor beta chains from the same sample are listed, as sequenced in a study of Tregs in tolerant kidney transplant recipients. The data were produced by immunoSEQ multiplex PCR, yet TCRdb's version contains in-frame clones alone and is incomplete. The sample lists around 78,000 clones, 85% to 95% seen once, with approximately 0.37% in the top ten. Sequences were derived from Tregs from blood, sampled before the transplant. The source is a human donor who received a combined kidney and bone marrow transplant.

The chain employs TRBV28 and TRBJ1-1; D is uncertain. The CDR3 is made up of 11 amino acids. Germline-derived CDR1 and CDR2 are MDHEN and SYDVKM. The DNA for the CDR3 is TGTGGTTATCGCGTGAACACTGAAGCTTTCTTT. Encoded protein: CGYRVNTEAFF.

This chain uses TRBV2 with TRBJ1-1; no clear D gene. Germline V gene data show CDR1 as SNHLY and CDR2 as FYNNEI. Trimming removed 7 bases at V and 2 bases at J, with 11 bases between. The CDR3 runs to 13 residues. Written as DNA, the CDR3 is TGTGCCAGCACCAGTACCGAAAACACTGAAGCTTTCTTT. Its translation is CASTSTENTEAFF.

To note about this clone: Distinct nucleotide sequences in the sample also encode this CDR3. This chain links TRBV7-2 with TRBJ1-3, with a possible D match to TRBD1 (6 bases). CDR1 and CDR2 from the germline V gene are SGHTA and FQGNSA. CDR3 length equals 15 residues. Trimming shortened V by 3 bases and J by 2 bases, and 11 bases separated the two germline ends. In DNA form, the CDR3 reads TGTGCCAGCAGCTTTCAGGGGTCCCCTGGAAACACCATATATTTT. It encodes CASSFQGSPGNTIYF.

The gene calls are TRBV19 and TRBJ1-5; D might be TRBD1 (5 bases). V gave up 3 bases and J gave up 11 bases, with 20 bases separating them. Germline CDR1 is LNHDA and CDR2 is SQIVND (reference sequence). This CDR3 has 15 residues. This chain's CDR3 is CASSISGGARIAQHF. The CDR3 coding sequence is TGTGCCAGTAGTATTTCTGGCGGGGCAAGGATAGCCCAGCATTTT. The entire variable domain, with the rest obtained from reference TRBV19 and TRBJ1-5, is as follows: DGGITQSPKYLFRKEGQNVTLSCEQNLNHDAMYWYRQDPGQGLRLIYYSQIVNDFQKGDIAEGYSVSREKKESFPLTVTSAQKNPTAFYLCASSISGGARIAQHFGDGTRLSIL.

V is TRBV5-1 and J is TRBJ1-1, with D uncertain. CDR1 SGHRS and CDR2 YFSETQ come from the germline V gene. This CDR3 contains 13 residues. With 7 bases removed from V and 3 bases from J, the gap between germline ends came to 13 bases. DNA of the CDR3: TGCGCCAGCGCGACCGGGAAGGACACTGAAGCTTTCTTT. Protein: CASATGKDTEAFF.

The J gene is TRBJ2-5, the V gene TRBV20-1; no firm D call. The CDR3 has 10 residues. Between the trimmed V and J ends, which lost 6 bases and 3 bases, there was a span of 5 bases. Germline V CDR1 and CDR2: DFQATT, SNEGSKA (reference sequence). The CDR3 region is CSAEKETQYF. DNA of the CDR3: TGCAGTGCGGAAAAAGAGACCCAGTACTTC.

This CDR3 reads CASSHGTSGGNEQFF. CDR3 nucleotides: TGCGCCAGCAGCCACGGGACTAGCGGAGGGAATGAGCAGTTCTTC. The genes are TRBV5-1 and TRBJ2-1, with 11 nucleotides matching TRBD2. This CDR3 is 15 amino acids long. Trimming cost V 4 bases and J 7 bases; bases outside gene matches: 7. Germline V lookup: CDR1 SGHRS, CDR2 YFSETQ.

The V and J genes are TRBV29-1 and TRBJ2-1; tentative D call: TRBD2 (6 bases). Germline CDR1 reads SQVTM; CDR2 reads ANQGSEA. Trimming removed 3 bases at V and 0 bases at J, with 9 bases between. This CDR3 has 14 amino acids. The CDR3, as DNA: TGCAGCGTTGACGGGGGAAGCTCCTACAATGAGCAGTTCTTC. It encodes CSVDGGSSYNEQFF.

This sequence joins TRBV2 and TRBJ2-2; a possible D gene is TRBD1 (5 bases). Germline V lookup: CDR1 SNHLY, CDR2 FYNNEI. Trimming took off 5 bases at V and 0 bases at J, with 10 bases between the two ends. CDR3 size: 15 residues. The CDR3 bases are TGTGCCAGCAGTTACAGGCTTACGAACACCGGGGAGCTGTTTTTT. This translates into CASSYRLTNTGELFF.

V gene TRBV27 combines with J gene TRBJ2-1; D may be TRBD2 (7 bases). The CDR3 has 15 residues. CDR1 and CDR2 from the germline V gene are MNHEY and SMNVEV (reference sequence). The V gene lost 5 bases and the J gene lost 0 bases, with 11 bases spanning the gap. The CDR3 loop reads CASSPRGASYNEQFF. The CDR3 region has the DNA TGTGCCAGCAGTCCACGGGGGGCCTCCTACAATGAGCAGTTCTTC.

The chain has TRBV10-3 and TRBJ2-3; 9 positions agree with TRBD1. Germline CDR1 ENHRY, CDR2 SYGVKD. The CDR3 extends over 16 amino acids. V shed 5 bases and J 4 bases; nucleotides not matched to a gene: 10. This chain's CDR3 is CAISPGTGKGPDTQYF. The CDR3 coding sequence is TGTGCCATCAGTCCCGGGACAGGGAAGGGACCAGATACGCAGTATTTT.

The chain couples TRBV5-1 to TRBJ2-1; the D is unclear. The V and J ends lost 4 bases and 6 bases respectively, with 8 bases between them. The length of the CDR3 is 12 residues. Germline V lookup: CDR1 SGHRS, CDR2 YFSETQ. The CDR3 reads CASSPVGNEQFF. The CDR3 DNA is TGCGCCAGCAGCCCCGTCGGCAATGAGCAGTTCTTC.

The V and J genes are TRBV6-5 and TRBJ2-4, with TRBD2 identical over 7 bases. CDR1 and CDR2 from the germline V gene are MNHEY and SVGAGI. The CDR3 is 16 residues long. V was pared by 1 base and J by 3 bases, with 6 bases of the junction left unmatched. CDR3 amino acids: CASSYWGEGGKNIQYF. The CDR3 DNA is TGTGCCAGCAGTTACTGGGGGGAGGGCGGCAAAAACATTCAGTACTTC.

The chain combines TRBV29-1 with TRBJ2-3; 7 positions match TRBD2. The CDR3 extends over 14 amino acids. V lost 4 bases and J lost 4; bases outside the gene matches: 8. The germline CDR1 and CDR2 sequences are SQVTM and ANQGSEA. The CDR3 spells CSVGVAGAADTQYF. The CDR3 DNA sequence: TGCAGCGTTGGGGTGGCGGGAGCCGCAGATACGCAGTATTTT.

The rearrangement joins TRBV18 to TRBJ2-2; TRBD2 agrees at 7 bases. V was pared by 3 bases and J by 7 bases, with 11 bases of the junction left unmatched. The CDR3 extends over 16 amino acids. The germline V gene encodes CDR1 KGHSH and CDR2 LQKENI. The CDR3 loop reads CASSPPSSGMVGELFF. Written as DNA, the CDR3 is TGTGCCAGCTCACCCCCGTCCAGCGGGATGGTCGGGGAGCTGTTTTTT.

This sequence joins TRBV4-3 and TRBJ1-2; D not resolved. V was shortened by 0 bases and J by 4 bases, with 6 bases between the two germline ends. The CDR3 loop spans 13 amino acids. CDR1 LGHNA and CDR2 YSLEER come from the germline V gene. DNA of the CDR3: TGCGCCAGCAGCCAAGACCGGGTCTATGGCTACACCTTC. This codes for CASSQDRVYGYTF.

This chain links TRBV7-8 with TRBJ2-7, with 7 nucleotides matching TRBD2. Germline-derived CDR1 and CDR2 are SGHVS and FQNEAQ. The CDR3 length is 11 residues. The V segment lost 4 bases and the J segment 9 bases; nucleotides outside the gene matches: 3. CDR3: CASSWGGGQYF. The CDR3 nucleotides are TGTGCCAGCAGCTGGGGGGGAGGGCAGTACTTC.

V usage is TRBV5-5 and J usage is TRBJ2-1, with D possibly matching TRBD2 (5 bases). The V end was cut by 5 bases, the J end by 7 bases, with 19 bases between. The CDR3 has 15 residues. CDR1 is SGHKS and CDR2 is YYEKEE in the germline V gene (reference sequence). CDR3 in DNA: TGTGCCAGCAGTCGAGCTACGGGATTAGGGAATGAGCAGTTCTTC. It codes for CASSRATGLGNEQFF.

The genes are TRBV4-1 and TRBJ1-2; D remains ambiguous. Trimming removed 1 base at V and 4 bases at J, with 16 bases between. The CDR3 consists of 16 residues. CDR1 is MGHRA, CDR2 YSYEKL, per germline. The CDR3, as DNA: TGCGCCAGCAGCCAAGGACGGCAAGGCTCCGCCTATGGCTACACCTTC. Its translation is CASSQGRQGSAYGYTF.

The chain uses TRBV18 and TRBJ1-3; D is uncertain. Per the germline V gene, CDR1 is KGHSH and CDR2 is LQKENI. V gave up 2 bases and J gave up 0 bases, with 11 bases separating them. The CDR3 is 16 amino acids. CDR3 amino acids: CASSPSTVHSGNTIYF. The CDR3, as DNA: TGTGCCAGCTCACCATCAACAGTTCACTCTGGAAACACCATATATTTT.

The chain is built from TRBV2 and TRBJ2-5, with unresolved D. The germline gives CDR1 SNHLY, CDR2 FYNNEI. The CDR3 totals 11 residues. V lost 8 bases to trimming and J lost 2 bases, with 6 bases between them. DNA of the CDR3: TGTGCCAGCGGACCGCAAGAGACCCAGTACTTC. Its translation is CASGPQETQYF.